A selection of T cell receptor beta chains follows, all from one sample in a study of cytomegalovirus exposure and HLA in healthy donors. Sequencing was performed with immunoSEQ multiplex PCR; in TCRdb, only in-frame clones are kept and a portion is missing. The repertoire holds 110,000 to 150,000 clones, almost 85% seen once, with approximately 1.9% in the top ten. Source material: PBMCs. Receptor source: a woman aged 40 to 50 in good health and CMV-seronegative. CDR3s include the opening cysteine and the closing phenylalanine or tryptophan. D genes are given only for firm matches. A row's size may be missing; if present it is once, few, many or a size class.

length	size	V	D	J	CDR3	DNA
14	.	TRBV21-1	.	TRBJ1-5	CASSLAASDQPQHF	TGTGCCAGCAGCCTAGCCGCGTCGGATCAGCCCCAGCATTTT
14	.	TRBV7-3	TRBD1	TRBJ1-1	CASAQGAFDTEAFF	TGTGCCAGCGCACAGGGGGCATTTGACACTGAAGCTTTCTTT
15	.	TRBV4-3	.	TRBJ2-2	CASSRGLGSTGELFF	TGCGCCAGCAGCCGAGGCCTGGGGAGCACCGGGGAGCTGTTTTTT
14	once	TRBV9	TRBD1	TRBJ2-7	CASSVDIRGYEQYF	TGTGCCAGCAGCGTAGACATCAGGGGGTACGAGCAGTACTTC
16	.	TRBV7-9	.	TRBJ2-3	CASSPALGLSTDTQYF	TGTGCCAGCAGCCCGGCACTAGGACTTAGCACAGATACGCAGTATTTT
15	few	TRBV4-3	TRBD2	TRBJ2-7	CASSQGTSGTYEQYF	TGCGCCAGCAGCCAAGGGACTAGCGGCACCTACGAGCAGTACTTC
16	few	TRBV5-6	.	TRBJ1-6	CASSLLRSSYNSPLHF	TGTGCCAGCAGCTTGCTCCGTAGCTCCTATAATTCACCCCTCCACTTT
16	few	TRBV5-6	.	TRBJ2-1	CASSPKTIWGYNEQFF	TGTGCCAGCAGCCCCAAGACTATTTGGGGTTACAATGAGCAGTTCTTC
14	.	TRBV7-2	.	TRBJ2-5	CASSLRGPYQTQYF	TGTGCCAGCAGCTTACGTGGGCCTTATCAGACCCAGTACTTC
13	.	TRBV5-4	.	TRBJ1-4	CASSWGGTEKLFF	TGTGCCAGCAGCTGGGGGGGGACTGAAAAACTGTTTTTT
14	.	TRBV15	.	TRBJ2-5	CATSRDYTEETQYF	TGTGCCACCAGCAGAGATTACACAGAAGAGACCCAGTACTTC
15	.	TRBV27	TRBD1	TRBJ2-1	CASSHRDRGVSEQFF	TGTGCCAGCAGCCACCGGGACAGGGGGGTTAGTGAGCAGTTCTTC
16	.	TRBV19	TRBD1	TRBJ1-5	CASSKEGALSNQPQHF	TGTGCCAGTAGTAAAGAGGGGGCACTTAGCAATCAGCCCCAGCATTTT
13	.	TRBV7-2	.	TRBJ2-7	CASSLGGRYEQYF	TGTGCCAGCAGCCTCGGGGGAAGATACGAGCAGTACTTC
15	.	TRBV6-5	.	TRBJ1-5	CASSPRTGFNQPQHF	TGTGCCAGCAGTCCCCGTACAGGCTTCAATCAGCCCCAGCATTTT
12	.	TRBV5-5	.	TRBJ2-7	CASIRTDYEQYF	TGTGCCAGCATCCGGACAGACTACGAGCAGTACTTC
13	.	TRBV15	.	TRBJ2-7	CATSVVFGYERYF	TGTGCCACCAGCGTCGTTTTTGGCTACGAGCGGTACTTC
15	once	TRBV5-4	.	TRBJ1-4	CASSFTTGGFEKLFF	TGTGCCAGCAGCTTTACTACGGGAGGGTTCGAAAAACTGTTTTTT
16	.	TRBV10-3	.	TRBJ1-1	CAISERTGGTTTEAFF	TGTGCCATCAGTGAGCGTACGGGGGGAACGACAACTGAAGCTTTCTTT
19	.	TRBV30	.	TRBJ1-2	CAWSSYGRAGKPSNYGYTF	TGTGCCTGGAGTTCCTACGGGAGGGCAGGGAAGCCTTCTAACTATGGCTACACCTTC
15	.	TRBV7-2	.	TRBJ2-3	CASSLYRESTDTQYF	TGTGCCAGCAGCTTATATCGGGAGAGCACAGATACGCAGTATTTT
16	.	TRBV4-2	.	TRBJ2-7	CASSQVSGAFSYEQYF	TGTGCCAGCAGCCAAGTCTCGGGAGCGTTCTCCTACGAGCAGTACTTC
15	.	TRBV5-4	TRBD1	TRBJ1-1	CASSADRGLNTEAFF	TGTGCCAGCAGCGCGGACAGGGGACTGAACACTGAAGCTTTCTTT
14	.	TRBV19	TRBD2	TRBJ2-7	CASSKAGVFYEQYF	TGTGCCAGTAGTAAAGCGGGAGTGTTCTACGAGCAGTACTTC
15	.	TRBV2	TRBD2	TRBJ2-7	CASSDSWTSAYEQYF	TGTGCCAGCAGTGATTCATGGACTAGCGCCTACGAGCAGTACTTC
16	.	TRBV27	.	TRBJ1-5	CASSFRESYSNQPQHF	TGTGCCAGCAGTTTTCGGGAGAGTTATAGCAATCAGCCCCAGCATTTT
13	.	TRBV28	TRBD2	TRBJ2-1	CASSFRTSGKQFF	TGTGCCAGCAGTTTTCGGACTAGCGGAAAGCAGTTCTTC
15	.	TRBV9	TRBD2	TRBJ2-2	CASSVGGRAGGELFF	TGTGCCAGCAGCGTAGGCGGGAGGGCCGGCGGGGAGCTGTTTTTT
14	.	TRBV10-3	TRBD1	TRBJ1-1	CAIRQQGSGTEAFF	TGTGCCATCAGACAACAGGGGTCTGGAACTGAAGCTTTCTTT
16	.	TRBV28	.	TRBJ2-7	CASSFGQTRVFSPQYF	TGTGCCAGCAGTTTTGGCCAGACCAGGGTTTTTAGTCCTCAGTACTTC
14	.	TRBV5-1	TRBD1	TRBJ1-2	CASSRDSSNYGYTF	TGCGCCAGCAGCCGGGACAGTTCTAACTATGGCTACACCTTC
12	.	TRBV19	.	TRBJ2-4	CASSIDRGIQYF	TGTGCCAGTAGTATAGATCGGGGCATTCAGTACTTC
16	.	TRBV10-3	.	TRBJ2-5	CAISESTSRREETQYF	TGTGCCATCAGTGAGTCGACTAGTAGAAGGGAAGAGACCCAGTACTTC
14	few	TRBV6-6	.	TRBJ1-1	CASMWSNRQVEAFF	TGTGCCAGCATGTGGTCAAACCGACAGGTTGAAGCTTTCTTT
12	few	TRBV5-1	.	TRBJ1-4	CASSSYNEKLFF	TGCGCCAGCTCCAGTTATAATGAAAAACTGTTTTTT
14	.	TRBV18	.	TRBJ2-3	CASSPTLRADTQYF	TGTGCCAGCTCACCCACTCTGCGGGCAGATACGCAGTATTTT
16	.	TRBV7-2	TRBD2	TRBJ2-3	CASSAGLPSSTDTQYF	TGTGCCAGCAGCGCGGGACTACCATCTAGCACAGATACGCAGTATTTT
15	.	TRBV2	TRBD2	TRBJ2-3	CASSGSSGRINTQYF	TGTGCCAGCAGTGGTTCTAGCGGGAGAATTAATACGCAGTATTTT
14	.	TRBV2	TRBD1	TRBJ2-7	CASREDRGGYEQYF	TGTGCCAGCAGGGAGGACAGGGGGGGCTACGAGCAGTACTTC
16	few	TRBV2	TRBD2	TRBJ2-5	CASSAFELATQETQYF	TGTGCCAGCAGTGCCTTCGAACTAGCGACTCAAGAGACCCAGTACTTC
14	.	TRBV5-1	TRBD1	TRBJ1-4	CASSRDRGREKLFF	TGCGCCAGCAGCAGGGACAGGGGAAGGGAAAAACTGTTTTTT
13	.	TRBV10-2	.	TRBJ2-5	CASKLSALETQYF	TGCGCCAGCAAACTTAGCGCCTTGGAGACCCAGTACTTC
13	.	TRBV28	.	TRBJ2-3	CATGDGTEDTQYF	TGTGCCACGGGGGACGGGACGGAAGATACGCAGTATTTT
14	.	TRBV5-1	TRBD1	TRBJ2-7	CASSVTGGAYEQYF	TGCGCCAGCAGCGTGACAGGGGGTGCCTACGAGCAGTACTTC
14	.	TRBV15	.	TRBJ2-3	CATSRGFGTDTQYF	TGTGCCACCAGCAGGGGCTTTGGCACAGATACGCAGTATTTT
15	.	TRBV18	.	TRBJ1-2	CASSPLPRFGQSYTF	TGTGCCAGCTCACCACTCCCCAGGTTTGGTCAAAGCTACACCTTC
14	once	TRBV28	.	TRBJ2-7	CASSLAGSGYEQYF	TGTGCCAGCAGCTTAGCAGGGTCTGGCTACGAGCAGTACTTC
16	.	TRBV5-1	TRBD2	TRBJ2-1	CASRPGTSGRYNEQFF	TGCGCCAGCAGACCCGGGACTAGCGGGCGTTACAATGAGCAGTTCTTC
16	.	TRBV27	.	TRBJ2-2	CASSPYRGSLAGELFF	TGTGCCAGCAGTCCTTATCGAGGGTCTCTAGCGGGGGAGCTGTTTTTT
15	.	TRBV5-1	.	TRBJ1-6	CASSLAGDRNSPLHF	TGCGCCAGCAGCTTGGCCGGTGACAGGAATTCACCCCTCCACTTT
16	.	TRBV6-4	.	TRBJ1-5	CASSKGKGGASQPQHF	TGTGCCAGCAGTAAAGGGAAGGGGGGGGCAAGCCAGCCCCAGCATTTT
13	few	TRBV10-3	.	TRBJ1-2	CAISPNRQYGYTF	TGTGCCATCAGTCCCAACAGACAGTATGGCTACACCTTC
12	.	TRBV28	TRBD1	TRBJ2-1	CARDRIYNEQFF	TGTGCCAGGGACAGGATTTACAATGAGCAGTTCTTC
15	.	TRBV5-1	TRBD1	TRBJ2-5	CASSFSQGFGETQYF	TGCGCCAGCAGCTTTTCACAGGGGTTCGGAGAGACCCAGTACTTC
14	once	TRBV9	.	TRBJ2-1	CASSVEGLGNEQFF	TGTGCCAGCAGCGTGGAGGGATTAGGCAATGAGCAGTTCTTC
13	.	TRBV6-5	.	TRBJ2-5	CASRRPGGQTQYF	TGTGCCAGCCGACGCCCCGGGGGTCAGACCCAGTACTTC
15	once	TRBV14	.	TRBJ1-1	CASSQVRGGGTEAFF	TGTGCCAGCAGCCAAGTCCGGGGCGGGGGGACTGAAGCTTTCTTT
15	.	TRBV5-1	.	TRBJ2-3	CASSLGAIQGDTQYF	TGCGCCAGCAGCTTGGGCGCAATACAGGGAGATACGCAGTATTTT
13	.	TRBV5-1	TRBD1	TRBJ1-2	CASSRGQGNGYTF	TGCGCCAGCAGCCGGGGACAGGGGAATGGGTACACCTTC